Listed below are T cell receptor beta chains from one sample, sequenced in a study of OX40 agonist ivuxolimab in advanced cancers. TCRdb keeps only in-frame clones here, not all; method: immunoSEQ multiplex PCR. In the table there are 55,000 to 60,000 clones, approximately 75% of which are singletons. The sequenced sample was CD4+ or CD8+ T cells sorted from blood, obtained in a trial of the OX40 agonist ivuxolimab. The receptors come from an adult with an advanced solid tumor such as melanoma, head and neck, liver or kidney cancer. CDR3s leave out the opening cysteine and the closing phenylalanine or tryptophan.

J gene | V gene | CDR3 protein
TRBJ1-1 | TRBV6-1 | ASSPGTGNTEAF
TRBJ2-3 | TRBV5-4 | ASSLAGTDTQY
TRBJ1-3 | TRBV5-5 | ASSWSQGSGNTIY
TRBJ2-1 | TRBV21-1 | ASRTGTLYNEQF
TRBJ2-1 | TRBV5-1 | ASSRGLAGVHEQF
TRBJ1-2 | TRBV6-6 | ASRPTGGPAGYT
TRBJ2-5 | TRBV18 | ASSPSTGVETQY
TRBJ2-7 | TRBV27 | ASTPSGTGYFEQY
TRBJ2-1 | TRBV7-8 | ASSLGAGTINEQF
TRBJ2-7 | TRBV7-9 | ASSILPHGPPRGYEQY
TRBJ1-1 | TRBV9 | ASSLLATNTEAF
TRBJ2-3 | TRBV2 | ATSPLADTQY
TRBJ2-7 | TRBV11-2 | ASSSDRVSYEQY
TRBJ1-5 | TRBV27 | ASSRDIGDSNQPQH
TRBJ1-5 | TRBV30 | AWRQGTNQPQH
TRBJ2-1 | TRBV2 | ASSEISGGAGEQF
TRBJ1-6 | TRBV6-5 | ASSHRRTGAVTLH
TRBJ2-7 | TRBV7-7 | ASSFSGSNEQY
TRBJ2-5 | TRBV9 | ASSVSGGALQETQY
TRBJ1-1 | TRBV28 | ASVGTGVQTEAF
TRBJ1-2 | TRBV19 | ASSPDRYGYT
TRBJ1-3 | TRBV4-2 | ASSQAGASFSGFTIY
TRBJ2-7 | TRBV11-1 | ASSLGSYEQY
TRBJ2-7 | TRBV11-2 | ASSSPGFPPYEQY
TRBJ1-3 | TRBV10-3 | AIRDRGEGNTIY